This T cell receptor (beta chain) was captured in a study of blood T cell repertoires in COVID-19. By proportion, this clone is medium-sized. Germline V gene lookup returns CDR1 SGHVS and CDR2 FQNEAQ. This CDR3 spans 17 amino acids. V gave up 0 bases and J gave up 6 bases; unmatched junction bases: 7. As handled by the study authors: Nucleated cell number was recorded as an estimate derived from reference gene primer amplification. Generated by immunoSEQ multiplex PCR, the TCRdb table keeps only in-frame clones and is missing some. V and J calls and clone size are copied from that table; D and trimming were computed from the DNA. The data show 35,000 to 50,000 clones, 88% seen once.

Specimen: peripheral blood. The receptor was derived from a human donor in a cohort sampled during active COVID-19. The chain couples TRBV7-8 to TRBJ2-2; TRBD2 aligns across 10 bases. CDR3 nucleotides: TGTGCCAGCAGCTTAGCTAATATACTAGCGGGACCCGGGGAGCTGTTTTTT. Its translation is CASSLANILAGPGELFF.